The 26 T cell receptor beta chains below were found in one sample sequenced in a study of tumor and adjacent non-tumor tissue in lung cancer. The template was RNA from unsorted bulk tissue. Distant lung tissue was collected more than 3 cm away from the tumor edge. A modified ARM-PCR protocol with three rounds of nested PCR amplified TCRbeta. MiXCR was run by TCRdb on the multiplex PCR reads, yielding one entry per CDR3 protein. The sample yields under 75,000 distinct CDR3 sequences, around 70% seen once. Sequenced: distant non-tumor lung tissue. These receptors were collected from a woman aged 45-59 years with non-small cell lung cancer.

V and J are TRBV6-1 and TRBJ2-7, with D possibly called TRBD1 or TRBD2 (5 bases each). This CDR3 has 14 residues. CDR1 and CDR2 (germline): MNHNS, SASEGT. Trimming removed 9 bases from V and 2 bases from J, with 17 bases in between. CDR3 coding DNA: TGTGCCAGTAAATCCCTTCTGGGGGCCTACGAGCAGTACTTC. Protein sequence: CASKSLLGAYEQYF.

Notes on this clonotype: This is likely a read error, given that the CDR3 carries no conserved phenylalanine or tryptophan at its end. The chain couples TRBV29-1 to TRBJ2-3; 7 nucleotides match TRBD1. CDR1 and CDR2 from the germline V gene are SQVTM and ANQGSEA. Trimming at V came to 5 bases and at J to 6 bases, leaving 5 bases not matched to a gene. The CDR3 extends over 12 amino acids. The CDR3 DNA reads TGCAGCGTTAGACAGGGTGGTGATACGCAGTATTAT. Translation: CSVRQGGDTQYY.

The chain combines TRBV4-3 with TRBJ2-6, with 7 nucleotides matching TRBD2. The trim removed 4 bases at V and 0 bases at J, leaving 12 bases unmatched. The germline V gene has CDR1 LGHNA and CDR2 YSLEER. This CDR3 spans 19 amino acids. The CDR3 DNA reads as TGCGCCAGCAGCCCTCAGAGTAGCGGGCTTTTCTCTGGGGCCAACGTCCTGACTTTC. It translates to CASSPQSSGLFSGANVLTF.

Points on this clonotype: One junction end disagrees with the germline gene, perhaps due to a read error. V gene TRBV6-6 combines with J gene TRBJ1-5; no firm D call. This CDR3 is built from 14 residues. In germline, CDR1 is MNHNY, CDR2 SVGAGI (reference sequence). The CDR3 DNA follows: TGTGTCAGCAGCTTCGACACAAGCAACCAGCCCCAGCATTTT. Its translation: CVSSFDTSNQPQHF.

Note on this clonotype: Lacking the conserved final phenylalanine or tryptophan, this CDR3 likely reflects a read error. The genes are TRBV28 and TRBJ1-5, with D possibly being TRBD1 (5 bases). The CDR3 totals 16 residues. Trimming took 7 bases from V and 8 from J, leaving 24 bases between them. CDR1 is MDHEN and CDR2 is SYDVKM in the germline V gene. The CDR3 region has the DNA TGTGCCAGCAATCTAACAAGCAGGGTTACGAATAAGCCCCAGCATTAT. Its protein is CASNLTSRVTNKPQHY.

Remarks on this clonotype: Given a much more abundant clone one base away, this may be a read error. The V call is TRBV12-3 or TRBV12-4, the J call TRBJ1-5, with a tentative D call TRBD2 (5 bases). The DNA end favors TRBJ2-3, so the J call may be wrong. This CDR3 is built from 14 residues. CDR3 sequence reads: CASTGVPSNQPQYF. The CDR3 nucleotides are TGTGCCAGCACCGGCGTCCCTAGCAATCAGCCCCAGTATTTT.

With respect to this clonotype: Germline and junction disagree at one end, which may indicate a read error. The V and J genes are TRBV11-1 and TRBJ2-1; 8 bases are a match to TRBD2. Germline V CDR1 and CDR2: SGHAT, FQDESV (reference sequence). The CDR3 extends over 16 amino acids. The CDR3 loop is CASRKYGLAGRNEHFF. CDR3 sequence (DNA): TGTGCCAGCAGAAAGTATGGGCTAGCGGGCCGTAATGAGCATTTCTTC.

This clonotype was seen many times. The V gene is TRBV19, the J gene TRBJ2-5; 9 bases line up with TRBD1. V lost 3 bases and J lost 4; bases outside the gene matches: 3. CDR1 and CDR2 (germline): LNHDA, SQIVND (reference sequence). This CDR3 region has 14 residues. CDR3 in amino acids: CASSIRQGGETQYF. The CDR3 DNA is TGTGCCAGTAGTATCCGACAGGGGGGAGAGACCCAGTACTTC. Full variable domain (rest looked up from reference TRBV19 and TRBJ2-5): DGGITQSPKYLFRKEGQNVTLSCEQNLNHDAMYWYRQDPGQGLRLIYYSQIVNDFQKGDIAEGYSVSREKKESFPLTVTSAQKNPTAFYLCASSIRQGGETQYFGPGTRLLVL.

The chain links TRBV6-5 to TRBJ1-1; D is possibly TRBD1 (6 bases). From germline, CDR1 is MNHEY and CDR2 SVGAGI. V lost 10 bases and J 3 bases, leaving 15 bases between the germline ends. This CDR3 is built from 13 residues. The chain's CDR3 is CANSLRGYTEAFF. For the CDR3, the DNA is TGTGCCAACAGCCTGAGGGGGTACACTGAAGCTTTCTTT.

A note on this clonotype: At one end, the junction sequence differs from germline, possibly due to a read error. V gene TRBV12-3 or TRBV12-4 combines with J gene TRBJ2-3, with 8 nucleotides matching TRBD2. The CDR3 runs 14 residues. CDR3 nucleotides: TGCGCCAGCAGTCGGGGGGGGAGGACAGATACGCAGTATTTT. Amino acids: CASSRGGRTDTQYF.

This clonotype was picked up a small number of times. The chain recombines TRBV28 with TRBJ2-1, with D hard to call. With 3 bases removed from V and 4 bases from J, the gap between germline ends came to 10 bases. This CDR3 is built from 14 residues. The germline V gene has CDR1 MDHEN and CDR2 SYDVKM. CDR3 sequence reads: CASSFRWLYNEQFF. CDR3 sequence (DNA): TGTGCCAGCAGTTTCCGGTGGCTTTACAATGAGCAGTTCTTC.

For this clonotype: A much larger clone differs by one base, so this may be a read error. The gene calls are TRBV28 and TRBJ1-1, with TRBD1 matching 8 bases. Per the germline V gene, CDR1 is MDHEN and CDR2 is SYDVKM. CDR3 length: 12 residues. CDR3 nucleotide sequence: TGTGCCAGCAGACTCTCAGGGGGCCGAGCTTTGTTT. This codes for CASRLSGGRALF. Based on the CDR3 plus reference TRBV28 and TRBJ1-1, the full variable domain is DVKVTQSSRYLVKRTGEKVFLECVQDMDHENMFWYRQDPGLGLRLIYFSYDVKMKEKGDIPEGYSVSREKKERFSLILESASTNQTSMYLCASRLSGGRALFGQGTRLTVV.

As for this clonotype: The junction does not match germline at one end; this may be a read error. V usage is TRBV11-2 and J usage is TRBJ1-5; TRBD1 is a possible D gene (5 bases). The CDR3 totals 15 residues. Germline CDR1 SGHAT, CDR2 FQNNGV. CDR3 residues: CASSLAARGNQLQHF. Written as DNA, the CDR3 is TGTGCCAGCAGCTTAGCGGCCCGGGGCAATCAGCTCCAGCATTTT.

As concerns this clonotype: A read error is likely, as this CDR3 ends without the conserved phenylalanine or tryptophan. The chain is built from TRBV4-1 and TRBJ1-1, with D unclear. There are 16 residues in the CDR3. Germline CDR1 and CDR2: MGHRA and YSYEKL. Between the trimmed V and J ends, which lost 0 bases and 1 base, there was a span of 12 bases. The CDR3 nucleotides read TGCGCCAGCAGCCAAGATCGTTGCTGGGCGAACACTGAAGCTTTCTCT. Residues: CASSQDRCWANTEAFS.

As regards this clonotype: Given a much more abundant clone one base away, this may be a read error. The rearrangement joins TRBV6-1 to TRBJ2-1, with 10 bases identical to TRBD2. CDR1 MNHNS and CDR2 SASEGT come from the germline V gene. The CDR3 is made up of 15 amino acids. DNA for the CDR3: TGTGTCAGCAGTGAAGCTCTAGCGGGAGACCTATTTGAGGTCTTC. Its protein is CVSSEALAGDLFEVF.

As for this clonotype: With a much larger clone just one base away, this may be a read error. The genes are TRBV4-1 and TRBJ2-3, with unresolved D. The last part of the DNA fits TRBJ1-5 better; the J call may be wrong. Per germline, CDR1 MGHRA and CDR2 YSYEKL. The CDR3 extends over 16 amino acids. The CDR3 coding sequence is TGCGCCAGCAGCCAATCACTAGCGGGAGGCACAGATACGCAGCATTTT. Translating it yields CASSQSLAGGTDTQHF.

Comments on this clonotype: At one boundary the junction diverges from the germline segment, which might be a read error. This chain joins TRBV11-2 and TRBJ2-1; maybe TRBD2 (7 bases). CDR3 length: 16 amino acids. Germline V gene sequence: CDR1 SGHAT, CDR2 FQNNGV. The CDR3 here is CASCRMILARDNEHFF. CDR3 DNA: TGTGCCAGCTGCCGGATGATACTAGCGAGGGACAATGAGCACTTCTTC.

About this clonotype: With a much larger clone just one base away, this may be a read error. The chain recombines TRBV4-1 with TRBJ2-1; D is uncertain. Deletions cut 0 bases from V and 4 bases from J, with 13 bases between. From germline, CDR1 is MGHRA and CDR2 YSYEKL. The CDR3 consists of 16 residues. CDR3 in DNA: TGCGCCAGCAGCCAAGATGGTCGAGTACGGTACAATGAGCAGTTCTTC. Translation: CASSQDGRVRYNEQFF.

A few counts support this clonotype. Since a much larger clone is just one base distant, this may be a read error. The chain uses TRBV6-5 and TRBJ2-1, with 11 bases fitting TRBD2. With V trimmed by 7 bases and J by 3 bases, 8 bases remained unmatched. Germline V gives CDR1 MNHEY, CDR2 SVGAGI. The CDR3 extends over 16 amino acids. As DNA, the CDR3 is TGTGCCAGCAAAGGACTAGCGGGCACAGACTACAATGAGCAGTTCTTC. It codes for CASKGLAGTDYNEQFF.

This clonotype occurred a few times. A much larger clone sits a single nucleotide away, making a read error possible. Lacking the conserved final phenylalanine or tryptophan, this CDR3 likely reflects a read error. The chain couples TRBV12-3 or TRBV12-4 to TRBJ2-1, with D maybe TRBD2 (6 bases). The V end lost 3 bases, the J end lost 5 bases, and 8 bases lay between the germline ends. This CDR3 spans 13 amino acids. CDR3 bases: TGTGCCAGCAGTTTGGGACTTAACAATGAGCAGTTCTCC. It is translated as CASSLGLNNEQFS.

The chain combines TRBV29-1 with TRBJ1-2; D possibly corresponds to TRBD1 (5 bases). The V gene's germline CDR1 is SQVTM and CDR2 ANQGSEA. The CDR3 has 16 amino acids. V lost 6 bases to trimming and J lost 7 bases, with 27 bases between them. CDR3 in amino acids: CSVQPRRDWASSGYTF. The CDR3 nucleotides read TGCAGCGTCCAACCCCGGAGGGACTGGGCTTCTAGTGGCTACACCTTC.

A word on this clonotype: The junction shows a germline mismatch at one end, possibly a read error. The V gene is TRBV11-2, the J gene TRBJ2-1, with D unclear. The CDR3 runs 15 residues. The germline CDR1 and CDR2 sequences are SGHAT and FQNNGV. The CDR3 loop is CASSYSSLGYNKQFF. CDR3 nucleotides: TGTGCCAGCAGCTACAGTAGCCTTGGGTACAATAAGCAGTTCTTC.

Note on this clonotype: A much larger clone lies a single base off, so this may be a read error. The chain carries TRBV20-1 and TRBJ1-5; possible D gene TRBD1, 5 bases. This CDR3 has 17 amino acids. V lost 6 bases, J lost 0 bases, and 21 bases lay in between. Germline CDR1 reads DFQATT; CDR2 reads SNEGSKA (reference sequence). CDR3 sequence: CSARTRGSGYSNQPQHF. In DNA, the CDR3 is TGCAGTGCGAGGACAAGGGGCAGCGGTTATAGCAATCAGCCCCAGCATTTT.

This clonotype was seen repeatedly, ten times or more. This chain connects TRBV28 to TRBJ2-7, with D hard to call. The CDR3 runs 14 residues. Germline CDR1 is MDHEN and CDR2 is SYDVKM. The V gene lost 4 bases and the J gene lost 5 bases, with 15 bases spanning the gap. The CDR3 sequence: CASSSDGTFHEQYF. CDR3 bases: TGTGCCAGCAGTTCGGACGGCACCTTCCACGAGCAGTACTTC.

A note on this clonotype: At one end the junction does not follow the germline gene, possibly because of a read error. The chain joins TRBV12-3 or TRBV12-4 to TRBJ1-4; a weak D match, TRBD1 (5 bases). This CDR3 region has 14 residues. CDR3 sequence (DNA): TGTGCTAGCAGCCCCGCGACAGACCGCGAAAAACTGTTTTTT. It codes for CASSPATDREKLFF.

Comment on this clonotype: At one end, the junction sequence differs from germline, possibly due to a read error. The CDR3 sequence is CASSREGGHNERFF. Written as DNA, the CDR3 is TGTGCCAGCAGTCGAGAGGGAGGCCACAATGAGCGGTTCTTC. The chain is built from TRBV28 and TRBJ2-1, with D perhaps matching TRBD2 (6 bases). Germline V gives CDR1 MDHEN, CDR2 SYDVKM. The CDR3 extends over 14 amino acids. Supplemented by reference TRBV28 and TRBJ2-1, the full variable domain reads DVKVTQSSRYLVKRTGEKVFLECVQDMDHENMFWYRQDPGLGLRLIYFSYDVKMKEKGDIPEGYSVSREKKERFSLILESASTNQTSMYLCASSREGGHNERFFGPGTRLTVL.